A selection of T cell receptor beta chains follows, all from one sample in a study of cytomegalovirus exposure and HLA in healthy donors. Sequenced by immunoSEQ multiplex PCR; TCRdb stores in-frame clones only, minus some. Of roughly 150,000 clones listed, 68% are singletons. Sequenced sample: PBMCs. These receptors were taken from a man in his thirties or forties in good health and CMV-seropositive. Each CDR3 is given with its conserved first and last residue. Fields, in order: V gene, clone size, D gene, J gene, CDR3 DNA, CDR3 protein. A D gene is named only where the DNA matches it firmly. Only part of the rows carry a size: once, few, many, or a class if the clone is expanded.

TRBV27	few	NA	TRBJ2-7	TGTGCCAGCAGTTTTGGCGGGGTCGGACGCGACCTCTACGAGCAGTACTTC	CASSFGGVGRDLYEQYF
TRBV28	NA	NA	TRBJ2-7	TGTGCCAGCAGGGTGGGAGGCTACGAGCAGTACTTC	CASRVGGYEQYF
TRBV28	NA	NA	TRBJ2-7	TGTGCCAGCAGAGGGCGGGATGTCTCCTACGAGCAGTACTTC	CASRGRDVSYEQYF
TRBV6-1	NA	TRBD1	TRBJ1-4	TGTGCCAGCAGTGTTACCGGGACAGGGACTGAAAAACTGTTTTTT	CASSVTGTGTEKLFF
TRBV7-6	NA	TRBD2	TRBJ2-1	TGTGCCAGCAGCCCTATAGCTGCGGGAGGACACAATGAGCAGTTCTTC	CASSPIAAGGHNEQFF
TRBV9	NA	TRBD1	TRBJ2-1	TGTGCCAGCCGCGACAGGGGGGACAATGAGCAGTTCTTC	CASRDRGDNEQFF
TRBV14	few	NA	TRBJ2-7	TGTGCCAGCAGCCCTTCTAGCGAGAGCCACGAGCAGTACTTC	CASSPSSESHEQYF
TRBV19	NA	NA	TRBJ1-1	TGTGCCAGTAGTATTGGGGAGGGTACTGAAGCTTTCTTT	CASSIGEGTEAFF
TRBV5-6	few	TRBD1	TRBJ1-1	TGTGCCAGCAGCTTGTATCTAGGACAGGGATGGGAGCGGGCCACTGAAGCTTTCTTT	CASSLYLGQGWERATEAFF
TRBV9	NA	TRBD1	TRBJ2-1	TGTGCCAGCATAGGACAGGCTAGCAATGAGCAGTTCTTC	CASIGQASNEQFF
TRBV6-5	NA	TRBD1	TRBJ2-7	TGTGCCAGCAGTTCCGGGACAGGCTCGGTAGTCTCCGAGCAGTACTTC	CASSSGTGSVVSEQYF
TRBV5-4	once	TRBD1	TRBJ1-3	TGTGCCAGCAGCTTGGGACAGGGTGCTGGAAACACCATATATTTT	CASSLGQGAGNTIYF
TRBV5-1	NA	NA	TRBJ2-1	TGCGCCAGCAGCTTGGTAGGGACTGGCTCCTACAATGAGCAGTTCTTC	CASSLVGTGSYNEQFF
TRBV9	NA	NA	TRBJ2-1	TGTGCCAGCAACGGGGGCTACAATGAGCAGTTCTTC	CASNGGYNEQFF
TRBV11-2	few	TRBD1	TRBJ1-1	TGTGCCAGCAGCCAGACTTGGGGACAGCGGACTGAAGCTTTCTTT	CASSQTWGQRTEAFF
TRBV7-8	NA	TRBD2	TRBJ2-5	TGTGCCAGCAGCTCCTACCGGCTAGCGGGAGGCCGTGAGACCCAGTACTTC	CASSSYRLAGGRETQYF
TRBV5-4	NA	NA	TRBJ1-1	TGTGCCAGCAGCTTGTTTGGAGGGAACACTGAAGCTTTCTTT	CASSLFGGNTEAFF
TRBV6-6	NA	NA	TRBJ2-2	TGTGCCAGCAGTCGGGACTTCCAAACCGGGGAGCTGTTTTTT	CASSRDFQTGELFF